The sequence of this T cell receptor beta chain was determined in a study of blood T cells in healthy people across ages. The overall study: Roughly one uniquely barcoded beta molecule per two T cells was captured.

The authors ran a second PCR of about 6 to 11 cycles using a sample-barcoded 5' primer and a J-beta primer mix. TCRdb reprocessed the 5' RACE reads via MiXCR and lists one record per CDR3 protein. The sample records approximately 350,000 distinct CDR3 sequences, about half being singletons. Findings and caveats of the study: Naive T cell percentage strongly correlated with TCR beta diversity.

Comment on this clonotype: Its antigen is unknown.

This CDR3 region has 14 residues. The germline gives CDR1 DFQATT, CDR2 SNEGSKA (reference sequence). V gene TRBV20-1 combines with J gene TRBJ2-4; no clear D gene. The J call is in doubt because the DNA end fits TRBJ2-7 better. The TCR sequence derives from a man aged 60 to 75 in good health. The sample was blood. The CDR3 loop reads CSARLDQYSYEQYF. Here the CDR3 DNA reads TGCAGTGCCCGGCTCGATCAGTATAGCTACGAGCAGTACTTC.